One TCR beta chain is described in this entry. The entry originates in a study of blood T cell repertoires in COVID-19. Study-level information: There were acute and convalescent COVID-19 samples, and they came from the United States, Italy and Spain. The analysed material was cDNA or gDNA that came from T cells, B-cell-depleted T cells, or PBMCs.

Authors' data handling: Amplification of reference gene primers provided the estimated nucleated cell counts. The protocol was immunoSEQ multiplex PCR, while the TCRdb copy is restricted to in-frame clones and leaves out a portion. V, J and clone size are taken as reported in that table, and D and trimming were inferred from the DNA itself. The table records about 120,000 clones, 82% of them present only once. V lost 10 bases and J 5 bases, leaving 15 bases between the germline ends. This CDR3 contains 13 residues. Germline loops: CDR1 KGHSH, CDR2 LQKENI. The receptor's source is a human donor in a cohort sampled during active COVID-19. This chain uses TRBV18 with TRBJ2-1; possibly TRBD1 for D (5 bases). The source material was peripheral blood. The CDR3 is CATALLQDNEQFF. The CDR3 nucleotides read TGTGCCACCGCGCTCCTACAGGACAATGAGCAGTTCTTC.